This entry lists 29 T cell receptor beta chains sequenced from one sample in a study of blood T cell repertoires in COVID-19. This table comes from immunoSEQ multiplex PCR, and its TCRdb copy is limited to in-frame clones, with some not included. The profile covers 110,000 or so clones, with roughly 79% appearing a single time and roughly 37% taken by the ten largest. Sequenced material: peripheral blood. The receptors derive from a man at least 80 years old with acute or convalescent COVID-19.

In nucleotides, the CDR3 is TGTGCCAGCAGCCCCGGACAGAATCAGCCCCAGCATTTT. Amino acid sequence: CASSPGQNQPQHF. V gene TRBV11-2 combines with J gene TRBJ1-5; TRBD1 might be the D (6 bases). CDR3 size: 13 residues. Germline CDR1 reads SGHAT; CDR2 reads FQNNGV. V dropped 5 bases and J dropped 4 bases, with 9 bases sitting between them.

The gene calls are TRBV6-6 and TRBJ2-7, with 7 bases lining up with TRBD1. This CDR3 is built from 14 residues. Per germline, CDR1 MNHNY and CDR2 SVGAGI (reference sequence). With V trimmed by 0 bases and J by 3 bases, 2 bases remained unmatched. CDR3 nucleotides: TGTGCCAGCAGTTACTCGGACAGGAGCTACGAGCAGTACTTC. This sequence encodes CASSYSDRSYEQYF.

About this clone itself: This CDR3 is also generated by other DNA sequences in the sample. The CDR3 DNA reads TGCAGCGTTGCAGGGGCTGGAAACACCATATATTTT. This encodes CSVAGAGNTIYF. This chain links TRBV29-1 with TRBJ1-3; weak D call: TRBD1 (6 bases). Deletions cut 4 bases from V and 2 bases from J, with 6 bases between. The V gene's germline CDR1 is SQVTM and CDR2 ANQGSEA. The CDR3 is 12 residues long.

The chain is built from TRBV7-9 and TRBJ1-1, with unresolved D. CDR1 and CDR2 (germline): SEHNR, FQNEAQ (reference sequence). Trimming left V 6 bases short and J 4 bases short, with 12 bases between. The CDR3 has 13 residues. The CDR3 loop reads CASRLTLPTEAFF. The DNA of the CDR3 is TGTGCCAGCAGACTTACCTTACCCACTGAAGCTTTCTTT.

This chain links TRBV3-1 (or the pseudogene TRBV3-2) with TRBJ2-1, with TRBD1 matching 10 bases. Trimming removed 3 bases from V and 7 bases from J; junction bases left unmatched: 6. Germline CDR1 LGHDT, CDR2 YNNKEL (reference sequence). The CDR3 has 15 amino acids. The CDR3 DNA follows: TGTGCCAGCAGCCAGTGGGACAGGGGAAGGAATGAGCAGTTCTTC. Translated: CASSQWDRGRNEQFF.

The chain has TRBV27 and TRBJ2-1, with D possibly TRBD2 on 6 matching bases. V was shortened by 0 bases and J by 8 bases, with 14 bases between the two germline ends. This CDR3 contains 15 residues. The germline V gene has CDR1 MNHEY and CDR2 SMNVEV (reference sequence). As DNA, the CDR3 is TGTGCCAGCAGTTTATCAGGAGGGAGAGGGGATGAGCAGTTCTTC. Its translation is CASSLSGGRGDEQFF.

The rearrangement joins TRBV5-1 to TRBJ1-1; D is perhaps TRBD1 (6 bases). Trimming pared 0 bases from V and 1 base from J, leaving 10 bases between. The CDR3 covers 15 residues. Germline values: CDR1 SGHRS, CDR2 YFSETQ. CDR3 coding DNA: TGCGCCAGCAGCTTGGCCGGGGGGCCGAACACTGAAGCTTTCTTT. Translated: CASSLAGGPNTEAFF.

The rearrangement joins TRBV9 to TRBJ1-2, with D unresolved. Germline lookup yields CDR1 SGDLS and CDR2 YYNGEE. V was clipped by 0 bases and J by 6 bases, with 15 bases between them. The CDR3 consists of 15 residues. This chain's CDR3 is CASSVATGAGDGYTF. DNA for the CDR3: TGTGCCAGCAGCGTAGCTACGGGAGCGGGCGATGGCTACACCTTC.

V gene TRBV5-1 combines with J gene TRBJ2-3; tentatively, D is TRBD2 (6 bases). CDR1 SGHRS and CDR2 YFSETQ come from the germline V gene. The CDR3 covers 15 residues. V lost 2 bases to trimming and J lost 2 bases, with 12 bases between them. The CDR3 loop reads CASSFGLRPTDTQYF. As DNA, the CDR3 is TGCGCCAGCAGCTTTGGACTAAGGCCCACAGATACGCAGTATTTT. Using reference TRBV5-1 and TRBJ2-3 for the parts outside the CDR3, the full variable domain is KAGVTQTPRYLIKTRGQQVTLSCSPISGHRSVSWYQQTPGQGLQFLFEYFSETQRNKGNFPGRFSGRQFSNSRSEMNVSTLELGDSALYLCASSFGLRPTDTQYFGPGTRLTVL.

The chain joins TRBV11-2 to TRBJ2-6; TRBD1 matches 7 bases. CDR3 size: 17 residues. Germline V gives CDR1 SGHAT, CDR2 FQNNGV. J was trimmed by 2 bases and V by 5 bases; bases with no gene match: 9. The CDR3 DNA is TGTGCCAGCAGCCCCGACAGGGAGCAAGCTGGGGCCAACGTCCTGACTTTC. Translating gives CASSPDREQAGANVLTF.

The rearrangement joins TRBV7-2 to TRBJ2-7; TRBD1 matches at 9 bases. Germline V lookup: CDR1 SGHTA, CDR2 FQGNSA. The CDR3 is made up of 15 amino acids. V was pared by 0 bases and J by 3 bases, with 3 bases of the junction left unmatched. This CDR3 is CASSLAPGQGYEQYF. The CDR3, as DNA: TGTGCCAGCAGCTTAGCCCCGGGACAGGGCTACGAGCAGTACTTC.

This chain links TRBV5-4 with TRBJ1-2; 7 bases fit TRBD1. The CDR3 contains 16 residues. Germline V gene lookup returns CDR1 SGHNT and CDR2 YYREEE (reference sequence). The V gene end was trimmed by 0 bases and the J gene end by 1 base; junction bases not matched to a gene: 6. Written as DNA, the CDR3 is TGTGCCAGCAGCTTGGGGGGACAGTCAATTAACTATGGCTACACCTTC. Translating gives CASSLGGQSINYGYTF.

The V call is TRBV15, the J call TRBJ1-5; D is uncertain. Germline V gene data show CDR1 as LNHNV and CDR2 as YYDKDF (reference sequence). Trimming took off 6 bases at V and 7 bases at J, with 16 bases between the two ends. CDR3 length equals 14 residues. DNA of the CDR3: TGTGCCACCAGTTCAATGGAGGGAAGCCAGCCCCAGCATTTT. Protein sequence: CATSSMEGSQPQHF.

The V gene is TRBV5-6, the J gene TRBJ2-7; possibly TRBD2 for D (6 bases). Trimming left V 0 bases short and J 6 bases short, with 13 bases between. Germline V gene sequence: CDR1 SGHDT, CDR2 YYEEEE. This CDR3 has 14 residues. This CDR3 is CASSLGGGYAEQYF. The CDR3 region has the DNA TGTGCCAGCAGCTTGGGCGGAGGGTACGCCGAGCAGTACTTC.

The V and J genes are TRBV28 and TRBJ2-2; weak D call: TRBD2 (5 bases). CDR3 length: 15 amino acids. Trimming removed 2 bases at V and 5 bases at J, with 12 bases between. The V gene's germline CDR1 is MDHEN and CDR2 SYDVKM. CDR3 region: CASSLGGSRTGELFF. The CDR3 DNA reads TGTGCCAGCAGTTTAGGTGGGAGTCGAACCGGGGAGCTGTTTTTT.

V and J are TRBV25-1 and TRBJ1-5; D call uncertain. With 6 bases removed from V and 0 bases from J, the gap between germline ends came to 9 bases. CDR3 length equals 14 residues. Germline CDR1 reads MGHDK; CDR2 reads SYGVNS. This CDR3 reads CASSSSYSNQPQHF. CDR3 DNA sequence: TGTGCCAGCAGCTCGAGTTATAGCAATCAGCCCCAGCATTTT.

This clone was seen once. The V and J genes are TRBV28 and TRBJ2-3; 14 nucleotides match TRBD2. V shed 3 bases, J shed 4 bases, and the junction held 6 bases outside the gene matches. Germline V gives CDR1 MDHEN, CDR2 SYDVKM. This CDR3 region has 17 residues. The CDR3 is CASSFGGLAGGPDTQYF. CDR3 nucleotide sequence: TGTGCCAGCAGTTTTGGCGGACTAGCGGGAGGCCCAGATACGCAGTATTTT.

This clone was seen a single time. J is TRBJ1-2 and V is TRBV6-2 or TRBV6-3; tentative D call: TRBD1 (6 bases). Germline values: CDR1 MNHEY, CDR2 SVGEGT. Trimming left V 3 bases short and J 2 bases short, with 10 bases between. The CDR3 length is 14 residues. The CDR3 spells CASSYGGHNYGYTF. In nucleotides, the CDR3 is TGTGCCAGCAGTTATGGGGGACACAACTATGGCTACACCTTC.

The chain links TRBV5-1 to TRBJ2-5; D uncertain. Trimming took off 2 bases at V and 0 bases at J, with 8 bases between the two ends. The CDR3 consists of 14 residues. Looked up from germline, CDR1 is SGHRS and CDR2 is YFSETQ. The CDR3 DNA reads TGCGCCAGCAGCTTTACAGTATACCAAGAGACCCAGTACTTC. The encoded protein is CASSFTVYQETQYF.

The chain combines TRBV5-4 with TRBJ1-2; 9 bases are a match to TRBD1. V shed 4 bases and J 4 bases; nucleotides not matched to a gene: 8. Germline V CDR1 and CDR2: SGHNT, YYREEE (reference sequence). The CDR3 has 15 amino acids. CDR3 sequence (DNA): TGTGCCAGCAGCGCTCCCGGGACAGGGAGCTATGGCTACACCTTC. It specifies CASSAPGTGSYGYTF. Full variable domain (missing parts from reference TRBV5-4 and TRBJ1-2): ETGVTQSPTHLIKTRGQQVTLRCSSQSGHNTVSWYQQALGQGPQFIFQYYREEENGRGNFPPRFSGLQFPNYSSELNVNALELDDSALYLCASSAPGTGSYGYTFGSGTRLTVV.

The chain carries TRBV10-3 and TRBJ2-1; 13 bases match TRBD2. The germline V gene encodes CDR1 ENHRY and CDR2 SYGVKD. CDR3 length: 15 amino acids. After removal of 4 bases from V and 6 bases from J, the junction contained 3 bases not matched to a gene. This CDR3 reads CAISAGLAGTNEQFF. CDR3 nucleotides: TGTGCCATCAGTGCGGGACTAGCGGGGACCAATGAGCAGTTCTTC.

The V call is TRBV29-1, the J call TRBJ1-4, with 7 bases matching TRBD1. V lost 7 bases, J lost 5 bases, and 4 bases stayed unmatched. Germline CDR1 is SQVTM and CDR2 is ANQGSEA. The CDR3 is 12 residues long. CDR3 bases: TGCAGCGCTCGACAGGGAAATGAAAAACTGTTTTTT. This translates into CSARQGNEKLFF. Complete variable domain (other parts from reference TRBV29-1 and TRBJ1-4): SAVISQKPSRDICQRGTSLTIQCQVDSQVTMMFWYRQQPGQSLTLIATANQGSEATYESGFVIDKFPISRPNLTFSTLTVSNMSPEDSSIYLCSARQGNEKLFFGSGTQLSVL.

On this clone: Other nucleotide sequences in the sample specify the same CDR3. The V and J genes are TRBV24-1 and TRBJ2-3; D possibly corresponds to TRBD1 (6 bases). V was cut by 4 bases and J by 2 bases, with 15 bases left in between. From germline, CDR1 is KGHDR and CDR2 SFDVKD. The CDR3 runs 16 residues. DNA for the CDR3: TGTGCCACCAGTGAGGGACACCGAGACAACACAGATACGCAGTATTTT. Translated, it gives CATSEGHRDNTDTQYF.

The V gene is TRBV28, the J gene TRBJ2-6, with D possibly TRBD1 on 7 matching bases. The V and J ends lost 6 bases and 2 bases respectively, with 11 bases between them. From germline, CDR1 is MDHEN and CDR2 SYDVKM. This CDR3 has 15 residues. The CDR3 nucleotides read TGTGCCAGCAGGACCAGGGGGGCTGGGGCCAACGTCCTGACTTTC. Its protein is CASRTRGAGANVLTF.

The rearrangement uses TRBV5-6 and TRBJ1-2; D perhaps matches TRBD1 (5 bases). The CDR3 has 15 residues. CDR1 is SGHDT, CDR2 YYEEEE, per germline. Between the trimmed V and J ends, which lost 3 bases and 4 bases, there was a span of 16 bases. This chain's CDR3 is CASSWRGGSGYGYTF. Written as DNA, the CDR3 is TGTGCCAGCAGCTGGAGGGGAGGATCCGGCTATGGCTACACCTTC.

The chain has TRBV7-8 and TRBJ2-1; D is possibly TRBD2 (5 bases). Trimming took off 1 base at V and 2 bases at J, with 12 bases between the two ends. The CDR3 contains 16 residues. The V gene's germline CDR1 is SGHVS and CDR2 FQNEAQ. Here the CDR3 reads CASSLGELTPYNEQFF. CDR3 in DNA: TGTGCCAGCAGCTTAGGGGAGCTGACACCCTACAATGAGCAGTTCTTC.

This chain connects TRBV27 to TRBJ2-4; D unclear. CDR3 length: 14 residues. Germline V lookup: CDR1 MNHEY, CDR2 SMNVEV (reference sequence). The V gene lost 2 bases and the J gene lost 0 bases, with 5 bases spanning the gap. The CDR3 DNA reads as TGTGCCAGCAGTTTAACAGTAGCCAAAAACATTCAGTACTTC. It is translated as CASSLTVAKNIQYF.

V and J are TRBV18 and TRBJ2-7, with 9 bases aligning to TRBD1. This CDR3 region has 14 residues. Germline V lookup: CDR1 KGHSH, CDR2 LQKENI. Trimming cost V 5 bases and J 2 bases; bases outside gene matches: 4. The CDR3: CASSEGQGTYEQYF. CDR3 in DNA: TGTGCCAGCTCAGAGGGACAGGGTACCTACGAGCAGTACTTC.

The chain has TRBV10-3 and TRBJ2-7, with 7 bases matching TRBD2. Germline CDR1 ENHRY, CDR2 SYGVKD. The CDR3 runs 16 residues. The V gene end was trimmed by 0 bases and the J gene end by 0 bases; junction bases not matched to a gene: 5. The CDR3 DNA follows: TGTGCCATCAGTGAGTCAAAGTTAGCGGGCTCCTACGAGCAGTACTTC. Protein sequence: CAISESKLAGSYEQYF.